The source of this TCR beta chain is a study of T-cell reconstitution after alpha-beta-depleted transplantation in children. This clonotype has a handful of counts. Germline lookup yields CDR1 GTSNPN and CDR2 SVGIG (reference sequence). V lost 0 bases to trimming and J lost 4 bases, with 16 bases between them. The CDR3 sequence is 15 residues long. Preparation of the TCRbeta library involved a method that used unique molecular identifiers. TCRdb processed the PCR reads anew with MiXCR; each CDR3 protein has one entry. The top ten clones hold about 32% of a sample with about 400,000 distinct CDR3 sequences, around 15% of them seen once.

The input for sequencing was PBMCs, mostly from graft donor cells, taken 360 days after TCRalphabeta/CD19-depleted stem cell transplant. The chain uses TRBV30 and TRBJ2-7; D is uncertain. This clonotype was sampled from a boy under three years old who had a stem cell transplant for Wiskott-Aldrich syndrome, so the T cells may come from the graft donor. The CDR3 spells CAWSVSGRSRYEQYF. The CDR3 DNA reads TGTGCCTGGAGTGTTTCGGGCAGGTCAAGGTACGAGCAGTACTTC.